This T cell receptor (beta chain) comes out of a study of CXCR3-negative and CXCR3-positive naive CD8 T cells. Overall study results and limits: For the naive subsets, surface CD5 was similar, and TCR strength was inferred from TRB CDR3 properties. The study found comparably high diversity in both naive subsets and much lower diversity in memory CD8+ cells. In naive cells, CXCR3-negative and CXCR3-positive subsets had similar TRBV-TRBJ usage; memory cells differed.

Naive CD8+ T cells carried a CD45RO-CCR7+CD27+CD95- phenotype. As concerns this clonotype: Its antigen remains unidentified.

All TRB cDNA libraries came from 5' RACE performed with UMI labels. TCRdb reworked the 5' RACE reads into one entry per CDR3 protein, no DNA. Its table records over 100,000 distinct CDR3 sequences. Germline loops: CDR1 SEHNR, CDR2 FQNEAQ (reference sequence). The CDR3 runs 14 residues. Sequenced: naive CXCR3- CD8+ T cells from blood. Subset meaning: CD45RO-CCR7+CD27+CD95- naive CD8+ T cells lacking CXCR3 (TNR3-). The sequence was collected from a human donor in good health. Some clones in this sample may be carry-over from other donors' samples. The V and J genes are TRBV7-9 and TRBJ2-3; TCRdb picks TRBD2, but there is no DNA to check that call. CDR3 sequence reads: CTSRGGGYTDTQYF.